Listed below are T cell receptor beta chains from one sample, sequenced in a study of blood T cell repertoires in COVID-19. Profiled with immunoSEQ multiplex PCR; TCRdb holds only in-frame clones, not every one. In the table there are 200,000 to 250,000 clones, 82% of which are singletons. The sequencing sample was made of peripheral blood. These receptors all come from a woman aged 80 or over with COVID-19, enrolled during active disease. Each CDR3 is given with its conserved first and last residue. Each record gives: clone size, V gene, J gene, D gene, CDR3 DNA, CDR3 protein. D genes are given only for firm matches. Only part of the rows carry a size: once, few, many, or a class if the clone is expanded.

.	TRBV9	TRBJ2-3	TRBD2	TGTGCCAGCAGCACCAGTAGCGGGAGAGGAGATACGCAGTATTTT	CASSTSSGRGDTQYF
.	TRBV12-5	TRBJ1-4	.	TGTGCTAGTGGGGTTTTTGGGCGGGGAGATGAAAAACTGTTTTTT	CASGVFGRGDEKLFF
.	TRBV27	TRBJ1-2	TRBD1	TGTGCCAGCAGTTCCCGGACAGGGGTGACCTATGGCTACACCTTC	CASSSRTGVTYGYTF
.	TRBV28	TRBJ2-3	TRBD1	TGTGCCAGCAATATGCAGGGGGCGAGCACAGATACGCAGTATTTT	CASNMQGASTDTQYF
.	TRBV24-1	TRBJ2-5	TRBD1	TGTGCCACCAGTGTTACGACAGGGGGCTTTGAGACCCAGTACTTC	CATSVTTGGFETQYF
.	TRBV27	TRBJ2-7	TRBD2	TGTGCCAGCAGTAGCCGGGGACTAGCGGGGACTCATCCTCCCGAGCAGTACTTC	CASSSRGLAGTHPPEQYF
.	TRBV7-9	TRBJ2-7	.	TGTGCCAGCAGCTTACGCAGGGATGGCGAGCAGTACTTC	CASSLRRDGEQYF
.	TRBV28	TRBJ2-3	TRBD2	TGTGCCAGCAGTTTCTCGGCGGGAGTTAAAGATACGCAGTATTTT	CASSFSAGVKDTQYF
once	TRBV4-1	TRBJ1-4	.	TGCGCCAGCAGCCAACTGGGAGGGCCTTTTGCAACTAATGAAAAACTGTTTTTT	CASSQLGGPFATNEKLFF
.	TRBV28	TRBJ1-2	.	TGTGCCAGCCTCACACTAGAGGGCTACACCTTC	CASLTLEGYTF
.	TRBV18	TRBJ2-2	TRBD2	TGTGCCAGCTCACCACCGCCAGCGGGGGCCGGGGAGCTGTTTTTT	CASSPPPAGAGELFF
few	TRBV19	TRBJ2-7	.	TGTGCCAGTACGGCACAGGGATTCGGGCAGTACTTC	CASTAQGFGQYF
.	TRBV5-4	TRBJ1-2	TRBD1	TGTGCCAGCAGCTTAAGGGACAGGGCCTATGGCTACACCTTC	CASSLRDRAYGYTF
.	TRBV4-2	TRBJ1-6	.	TGTGCCAGCAGCCAAGATTACAGTGAGTCACCCCTCCACTTT	CASSQDYSESPLHF
.	TRBV6-5	TRBJ1-6	.	TGTGCCAGCAGTTACTCGAGAGGGCAATCACCCCTCCACTTT	CASSYSRGQSPLHF
.	TRBV7-8	TRBJ1-2	TRBD1	TGTGCCAGCACGGAGACAGGGGGCTTCGGCTATGGCTACACCTTC	CASTETGGFGYGYTF
many	TRBV6-1	TRBJ2-7	TRBD2	TGTGCCAGCAGTGAAGCGAGGAGCGGGAGGGGGTCCTACGAGCAGTACTTC	CASSEARSGRGSYEQYF
.	TRBV9	TRBJ2-1	TRBD2	TGTGCCAGCAGCCCGCGGGGGTCACGCTACAATGAGCAGTTCTTC	CASSPRGSRYNEQFF
.	TRBV28	TRBJ1-1	TRBD1	TGTGCCAGCAGTCAGCCACAGGGGAAGGCTTTCTTT	CASSQPQGKAFF
.	TRBV10-3	TRBJ1-2	.	TGTGCCATCAGTGAGTCGTCAGGGGCTAACTATGGCTACACCTTC	CAISESSGANYGYTF
.	TRBV7-9	TRBJ2-5	.	TGTGCCAGCAGCTTTTTGACAGGCTTCGAGACCCAGTACTTC	CASSFLTGFETQYF
.	TRBV29-1	TRBJ1-5	.	TGCAGCGTTCATGAGGGCGGGCAGCCCCAGCATTTT	CSVHEGGQPQHF
few	TRBV2	TRBJ1-5	TRBD1	TGTGCCAGCCGGTCGGGACAGGAAAATCAGCCCCAGCATTTT	CASRSGQENQPQHF
.	TRBV28	TRBJ2-1	TRBD2	TGTGCCAGCAGTTTATATCGGGGGAGGGGGCAGTTCTTC	CASSLYRGRGQFF